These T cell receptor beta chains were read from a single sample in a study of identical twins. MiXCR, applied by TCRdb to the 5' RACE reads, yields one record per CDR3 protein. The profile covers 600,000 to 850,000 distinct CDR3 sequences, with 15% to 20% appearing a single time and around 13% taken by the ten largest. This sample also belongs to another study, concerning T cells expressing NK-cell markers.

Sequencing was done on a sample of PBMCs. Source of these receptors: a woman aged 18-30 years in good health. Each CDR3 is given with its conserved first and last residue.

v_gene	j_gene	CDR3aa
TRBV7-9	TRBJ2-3	CASSLTLAGVADTQYF
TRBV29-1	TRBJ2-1	CSVEDRDRGHNEQFF
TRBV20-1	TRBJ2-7	CSAQQRGPLGEQYF
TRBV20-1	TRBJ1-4	CSAGGGADEKLFF
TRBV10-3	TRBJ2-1	CAISEPGTEGGNEQFF
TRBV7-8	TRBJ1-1	CASRRQDTEAFF
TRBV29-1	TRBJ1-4	CSVGIGADEKLFF
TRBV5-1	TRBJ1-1	CASSLATSNTEAFF
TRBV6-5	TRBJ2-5	CASSWRAYQETQYF
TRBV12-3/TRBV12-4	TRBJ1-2	CASREKDRPSHPLGYTF
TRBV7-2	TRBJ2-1	CASIVGGVRVNEQFF
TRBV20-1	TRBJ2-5	CSARGHSIQETQYF
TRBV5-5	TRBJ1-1	CASSLGPDGTNAFF
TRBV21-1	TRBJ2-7	CASSSKSAGSGYEQYF
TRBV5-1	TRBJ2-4	CASSLAPRVGQGTLRQNIQYF
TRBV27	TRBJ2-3	CASIPSRPYLTGESTDTQYF
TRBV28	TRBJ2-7	CASSLSGQSSYEQYF